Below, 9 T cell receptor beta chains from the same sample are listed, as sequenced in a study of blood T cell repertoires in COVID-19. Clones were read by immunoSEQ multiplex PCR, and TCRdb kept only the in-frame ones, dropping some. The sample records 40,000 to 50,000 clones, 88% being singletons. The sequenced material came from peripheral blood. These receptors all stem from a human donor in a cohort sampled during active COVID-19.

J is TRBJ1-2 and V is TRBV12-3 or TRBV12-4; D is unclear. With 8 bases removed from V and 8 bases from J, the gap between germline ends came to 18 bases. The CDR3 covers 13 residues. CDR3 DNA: TGTGCCAGCCGTAGCCCTCCGCTAGCGGGCTACACCTTC. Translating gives CASRSPPLAGYTF.

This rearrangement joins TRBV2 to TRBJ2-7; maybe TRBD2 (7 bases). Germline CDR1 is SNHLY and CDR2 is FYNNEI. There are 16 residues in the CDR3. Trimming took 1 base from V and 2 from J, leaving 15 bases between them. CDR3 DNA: TGTGCCAGCAGTGAAGGGCGGGGGACATACACCTACGAGCAGTACTTC. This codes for CASSEGRGTYTYEQYF.

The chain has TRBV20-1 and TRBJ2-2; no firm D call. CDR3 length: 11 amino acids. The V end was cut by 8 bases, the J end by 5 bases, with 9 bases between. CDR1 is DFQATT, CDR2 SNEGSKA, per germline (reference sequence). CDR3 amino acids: CSSVLTGELFF. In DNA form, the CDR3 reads TGCAGTTCCGTTTTGACCGGGGAGCTGTTTTTT.

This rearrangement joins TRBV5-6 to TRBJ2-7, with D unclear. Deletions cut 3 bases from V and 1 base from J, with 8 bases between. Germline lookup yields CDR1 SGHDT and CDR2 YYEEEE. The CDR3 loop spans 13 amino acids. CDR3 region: CASSSAGSYEQYF. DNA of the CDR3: TGTGCCAGCAGCTCAGCAGGATCCTACGAGCAGTACTTC.

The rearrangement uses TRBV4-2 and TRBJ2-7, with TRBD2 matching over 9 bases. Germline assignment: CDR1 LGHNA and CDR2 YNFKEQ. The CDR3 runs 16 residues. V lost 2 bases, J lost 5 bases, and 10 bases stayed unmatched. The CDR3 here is CASSQRGLAGRNEQYF. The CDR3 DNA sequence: TGTGCCAGCAGCCAAAGGGGGCTAGCGGGACGGAACGAGCAGTACTTC.

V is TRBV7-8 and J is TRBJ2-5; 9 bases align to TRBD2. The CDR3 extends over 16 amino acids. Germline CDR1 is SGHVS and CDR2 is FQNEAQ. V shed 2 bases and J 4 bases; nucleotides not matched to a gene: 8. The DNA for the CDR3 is TGTGCCAGCAGCTTAACTCTCGGCGGGGGGGCAGAGACCCAGTACTTC. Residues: CASSLTLGGGAETQYF.

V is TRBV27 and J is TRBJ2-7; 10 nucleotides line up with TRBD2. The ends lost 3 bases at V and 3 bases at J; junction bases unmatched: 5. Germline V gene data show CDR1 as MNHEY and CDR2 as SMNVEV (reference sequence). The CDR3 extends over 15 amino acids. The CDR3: CASSFGLAEIYEQYF. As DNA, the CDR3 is TGTGCCAGCAGTTTCGGACTAGCGGAAATCTACGAGCAGTACTTC.

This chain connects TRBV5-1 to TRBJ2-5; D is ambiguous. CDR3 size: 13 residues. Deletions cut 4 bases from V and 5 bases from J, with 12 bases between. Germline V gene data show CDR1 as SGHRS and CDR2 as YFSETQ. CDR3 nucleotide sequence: TGCGCCAGCAGCCTCTCGTCCGGTGAGACCCAGTACTTC. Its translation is CASSLSSGETQYF.

The CDR3 nucleotides read TGCAGCGTTGAAGATGTAAGCGGGAGAGTGGGGGACGAGCAGTTCTTC. Amino acid sequence: CSVEDVSGRVGDEQFF. The chain has TRBV29-1 and TRBJ2-1; 8 nucleotides line up with TRBD2. With V trimmed by 0 bases and J by 10 bases, 14 bases remained unmatched. CDR1 is SQVTM and CDR2 is ANQGSEA in the germline V gene. The CDR3 contains 16 residues.